These 5 T cell receptor beta chains were all obtained from the same sample, sequenced in a study of regulatory T cells in long-lasting Graves disease. With iRepertoire HTBI primers and Arm-PCR of CDR3 regions, TCR beta libraries were built. TCRdb fed the multiplex PCR reads into MiXCR, producing one record per CDR3 protein. The sample records some 220,000 distinct CDR3 sequences, roughly 19% being singletons. Specified time point: newly diagnosed GD, antithyroid drugs for less than 3 months. Preparation of the TCR library used RNA extracted from PBMCs. This sample was also put to use in a study of T cells in Graves' hyperthyroidism and ophthalmopathy.

Sequencing was performed on peripheral blood mononuclear cells (PBMCs), taken at new diagnosis, from a patient treated with antithyroid drugs. The receptors derive from a woman under 40 with Graves disease.

A remark on this clonotype: This likely came from a read error, as a far larger clone is one base away. The V gene is TRBV20-1, the J gene TRBJ2-1, with TRBD1 matching over 12 bases. J lost 10 bases, V lost 7 bases, and 8 bases had no gene match. CDR3 length equals 13 residues. Germline CDR1 is DFQATT and CDR2 is SNEGSKA (reference sequence). In DNA, the CDR3 is TGCAGTGTCGGGACAGGGGGCCTCTACGAGCAGTTCTTC. Its translation: CSVGTGGLYEQFF.

This clonotype was seen at least ten times. The CDR3 sequence is CASSQDFGDEQYF. The CDR3 bases are TGTGCCAGCAGCCAAGATTTTGGGGACGAGCAGTACTTC. The rearrangement uses TRBV14 and TRBJ2-7; unclear D gene. Per the germline V gene, CDR1 is SGHDN and CDR2 is FVKESK. CDR3 size: 13 residues. V lost 0 bases to trimming and J lost 5 bases, with 8 bases between them.

This clonotype was recorded only once. Only one base separates this from a far larger clonotype, so it likely reflects a read error. The chain has TRBV27 and TRBJ2-7, with 10 bases fitting TRBD2. Germline V CDR1 and CDR2: MNHEY, SMNVEV (reference sequence). This CDR3 has 14 residues. V was pared by 6 bases and J by 5 bases, with 7 bases of the junction left unmatched. CDR3 in DNA: TGTGCCAGCAGCCCCGGACTAGCGGCCCACGAGCAGTACTTC. Its protein product is CASSPGLAAHEQYF.

The chain joins TRBV18 to TRBJ2-2; D is unresolved. The germline CDR1 and CDR2 sequences are KGHSH and LQKENI. Between the trimmed V and J ends, which lost 3 bases and 4 bases, there was a span of 9 bases. This CDR3 comprises 14 residues. Written as DNA, the CDR3 is TGTGCCAGCTCACCGGTAGCCGCCACCGGGGAGCTGTTTTTT. It specifies CASSPVAATGELFF. Full variable domain (missing parts from reference TRBV18 and TRBJ2-2): NAGVMQNPRHLVRRRGQEARLRCSPMKGHSHVYWYRQLPEEGLKFMVYLQKENIIDESGMPKERFSAEFPKEGPSILRIQQVVRGDSAAYFCASSPVAATGELFFGEGSRLTVL.

This clonotype was recorded many times. The CDR3 reads CASGLTLGGASTEAFF. The CDR3 DNA reads as TGTGCTAGTGGTTTAACCCTCGGGGGGGCCAGCACTGAAGCTTTCTTT. The V gene is TRBV12-5, the J gene TRBJ1-1; maybe TRBD1 (6 bases). Between the trimmed V and J ends, which lost 3 bases and 4 bases, there was a span of 18 bases. Germline CDR1 reads LGHNT; CDR2 reads FRNRAP. The CDR3 is 16 residues long.